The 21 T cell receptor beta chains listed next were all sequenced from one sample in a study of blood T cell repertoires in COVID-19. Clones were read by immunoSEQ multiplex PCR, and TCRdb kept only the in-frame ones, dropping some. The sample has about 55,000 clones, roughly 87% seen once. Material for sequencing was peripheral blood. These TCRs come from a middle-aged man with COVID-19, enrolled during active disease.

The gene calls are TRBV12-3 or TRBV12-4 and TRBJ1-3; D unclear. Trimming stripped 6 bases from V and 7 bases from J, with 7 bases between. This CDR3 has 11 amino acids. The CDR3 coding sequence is TGTGCCAGCAGGTCCGGGAACACCATATATTTT. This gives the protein CASRSGNTIYF.

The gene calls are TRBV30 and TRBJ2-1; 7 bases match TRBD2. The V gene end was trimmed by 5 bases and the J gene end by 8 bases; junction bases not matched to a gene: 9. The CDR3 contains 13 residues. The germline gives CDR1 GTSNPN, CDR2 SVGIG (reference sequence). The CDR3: CAWRRRREHEQFF. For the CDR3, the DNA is TGTGCCTGGCGCCGTCGGCGGGAGCATGAGCAGTTCTTC.

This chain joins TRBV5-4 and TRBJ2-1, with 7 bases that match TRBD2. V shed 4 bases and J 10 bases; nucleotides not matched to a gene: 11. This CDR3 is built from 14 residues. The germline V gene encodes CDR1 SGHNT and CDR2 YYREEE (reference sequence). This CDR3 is CASSQRGPTPEQFF. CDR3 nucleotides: TGTGCCAGCAGCCAGCGGGGCCCAACCCCCGAGCAGTTCTTC.

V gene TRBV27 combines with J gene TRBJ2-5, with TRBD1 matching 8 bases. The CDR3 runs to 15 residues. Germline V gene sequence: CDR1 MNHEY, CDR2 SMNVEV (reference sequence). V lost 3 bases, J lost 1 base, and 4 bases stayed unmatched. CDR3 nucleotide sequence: TGTGCCAGCAGTTTTCGGCAGGGGGCCCAAGAGACCCAGTACTTC. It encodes CASSFRQGAQETQYF.

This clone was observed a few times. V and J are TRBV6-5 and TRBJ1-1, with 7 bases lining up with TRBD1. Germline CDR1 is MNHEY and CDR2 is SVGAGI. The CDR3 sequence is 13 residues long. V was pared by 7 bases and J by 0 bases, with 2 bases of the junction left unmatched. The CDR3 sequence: CASKGQLNTEAFF. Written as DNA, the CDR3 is TGTGCCAGCAAGGGACAGCTGAACACTGAAGCTTTCTTT.

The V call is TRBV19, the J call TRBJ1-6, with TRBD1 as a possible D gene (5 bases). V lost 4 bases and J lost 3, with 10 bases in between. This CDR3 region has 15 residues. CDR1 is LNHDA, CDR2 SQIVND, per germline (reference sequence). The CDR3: CASSTRQSYNSPLHF. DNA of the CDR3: TGTGCCAGTAGTACCCGACAGAGCTATAATTCACCCCTCCACTTT.

DNA for the CDR3: TGTGCCAGCGGCCACGGGGGATACGAGCAGTACTTC. It is translated as CASGHGGYEQYF. J is TRBJ2-7 and V is TRBV9, with a tentative D call TRBD2 (6 bases). Germline CDR1 is SGDLS and CDR2 is YYNGEE. This CDR3 contains 12 residues. Trimming pared 7 bases from V and 4 bases from J, leaving 12 bases between.

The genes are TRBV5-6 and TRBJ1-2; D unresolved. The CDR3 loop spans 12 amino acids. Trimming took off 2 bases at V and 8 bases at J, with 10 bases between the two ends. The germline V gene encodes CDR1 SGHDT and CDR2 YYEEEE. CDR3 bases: TGTGCCAGCAGCTTCCCGGCAGCGGGCTACACCTTC. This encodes CASSFPAAGYTF.

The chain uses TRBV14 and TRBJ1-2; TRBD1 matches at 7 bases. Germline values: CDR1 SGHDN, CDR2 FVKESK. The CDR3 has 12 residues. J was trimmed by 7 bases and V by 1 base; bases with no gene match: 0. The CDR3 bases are TGTGCCAGCAGCCAAGCAGGGGGTGGCTACACCTTC. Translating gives CASSQAGGGYTF.

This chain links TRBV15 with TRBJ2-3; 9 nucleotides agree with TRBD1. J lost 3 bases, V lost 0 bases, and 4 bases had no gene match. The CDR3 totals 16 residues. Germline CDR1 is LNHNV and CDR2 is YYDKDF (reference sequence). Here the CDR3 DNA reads TGTGCCACCAGCAGAGAAACAGGGGGCGCGACAGATACGCAGTATTTT. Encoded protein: CATSRETGGATDTQYF.

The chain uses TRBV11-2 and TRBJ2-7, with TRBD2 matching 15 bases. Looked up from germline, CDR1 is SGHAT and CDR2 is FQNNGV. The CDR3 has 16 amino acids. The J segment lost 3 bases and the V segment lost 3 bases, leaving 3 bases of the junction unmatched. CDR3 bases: TGTGCCAGCAGCTTCGGACTAGCGGGAGGGCTCTACGAGCAGTACTTC. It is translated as CASSFGLAGGLYEQYF.

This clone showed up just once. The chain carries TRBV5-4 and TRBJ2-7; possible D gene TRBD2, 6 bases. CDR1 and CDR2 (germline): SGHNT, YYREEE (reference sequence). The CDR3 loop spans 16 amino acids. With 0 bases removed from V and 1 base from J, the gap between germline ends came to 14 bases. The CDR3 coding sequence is TGTGCCAGCAGCTTGGTCGGTAGCGGAGAGTCCTACGAGCAGTACTTC. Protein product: CASSLVGSGESYEQYF.

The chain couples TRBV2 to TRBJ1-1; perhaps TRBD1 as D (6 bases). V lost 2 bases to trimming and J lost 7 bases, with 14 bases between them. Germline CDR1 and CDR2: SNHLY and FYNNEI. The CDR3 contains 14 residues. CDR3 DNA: TGTGCCAGCAGTGAAACGGGGGGCTACGGTGAAGCTTTCTTT. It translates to CASSETGGYGEAFF.

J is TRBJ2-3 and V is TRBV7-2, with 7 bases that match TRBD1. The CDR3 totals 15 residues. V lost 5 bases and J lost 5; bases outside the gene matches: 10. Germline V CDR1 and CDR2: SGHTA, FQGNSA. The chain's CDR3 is CASSDRASQGDTQYF. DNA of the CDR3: TGTGCCAGCAGCGACAGGGCTAGCCAAGGAGATACGCAGTATTTT.

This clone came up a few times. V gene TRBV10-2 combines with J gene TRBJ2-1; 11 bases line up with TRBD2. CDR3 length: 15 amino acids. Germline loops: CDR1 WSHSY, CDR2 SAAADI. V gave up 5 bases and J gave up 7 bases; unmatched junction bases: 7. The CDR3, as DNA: TGCGCCAGCAGTTTCGGGACTAGCGGTAGTAATGAGCAGTTCTTC. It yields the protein CASSFGTSGSNEQFF.

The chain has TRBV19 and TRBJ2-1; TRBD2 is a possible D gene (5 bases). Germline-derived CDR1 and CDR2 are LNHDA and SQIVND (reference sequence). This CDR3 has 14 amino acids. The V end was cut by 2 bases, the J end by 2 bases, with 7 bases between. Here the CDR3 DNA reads TGTGCCAGTAGTATAAGAGGGACCTACAATGAGCAGTTCTTC. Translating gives CASSIRGTYNEQFF.

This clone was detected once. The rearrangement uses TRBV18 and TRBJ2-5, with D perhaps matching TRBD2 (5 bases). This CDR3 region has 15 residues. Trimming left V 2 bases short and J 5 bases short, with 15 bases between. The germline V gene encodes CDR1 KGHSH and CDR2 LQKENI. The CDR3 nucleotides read TGTGCCAGCTCACCAACTAGTAACGGTGAGGAGACCCAGTACTTC. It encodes CASSPTSNGEETQYF.

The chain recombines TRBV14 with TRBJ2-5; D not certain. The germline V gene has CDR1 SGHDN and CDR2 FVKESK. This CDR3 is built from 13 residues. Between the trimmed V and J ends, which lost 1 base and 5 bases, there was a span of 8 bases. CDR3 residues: CASSQGGVETQYF. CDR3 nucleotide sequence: TGTGCCAGCAGCCAAGGCGGTGTTGAGACCCAGTACTTC.

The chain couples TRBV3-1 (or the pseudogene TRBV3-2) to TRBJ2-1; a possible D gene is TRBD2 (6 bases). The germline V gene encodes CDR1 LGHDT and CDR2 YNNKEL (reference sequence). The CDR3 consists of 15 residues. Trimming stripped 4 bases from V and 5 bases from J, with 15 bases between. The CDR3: CASSPRTNSNNEQFF. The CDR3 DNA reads TGTGCCAGCAGCCCCCGGACTAACTCTAACAATGAGCAGTTCTTC.

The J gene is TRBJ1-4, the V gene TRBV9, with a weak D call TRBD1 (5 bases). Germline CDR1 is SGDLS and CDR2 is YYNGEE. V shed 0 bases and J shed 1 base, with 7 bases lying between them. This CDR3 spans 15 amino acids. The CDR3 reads CASSVGGVTNEKLFF. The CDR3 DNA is TGTGCCAGCAGCGTAGGGGGGGTAACTAATGAAAAACTGTTTTTT.

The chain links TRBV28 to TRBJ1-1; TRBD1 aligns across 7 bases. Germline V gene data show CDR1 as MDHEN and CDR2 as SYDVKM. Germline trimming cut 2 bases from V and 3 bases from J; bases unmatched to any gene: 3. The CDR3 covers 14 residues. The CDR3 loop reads CASSLLQGDTEAFF. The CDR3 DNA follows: TGTGCCAGCAGTTTACTCCAGGGGGACACTGAAGCTTTCTTT.